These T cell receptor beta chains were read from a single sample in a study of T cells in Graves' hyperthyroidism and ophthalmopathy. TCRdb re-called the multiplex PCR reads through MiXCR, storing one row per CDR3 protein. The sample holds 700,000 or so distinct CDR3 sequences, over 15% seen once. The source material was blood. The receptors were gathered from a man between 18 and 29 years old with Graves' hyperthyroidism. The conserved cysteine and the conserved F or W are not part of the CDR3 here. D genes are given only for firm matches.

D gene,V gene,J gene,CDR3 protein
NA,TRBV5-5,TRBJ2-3,ASSLQGSADTQY
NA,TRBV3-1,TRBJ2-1,ASSLTLSKQF
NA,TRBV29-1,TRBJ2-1,SVPGLGGSEQF
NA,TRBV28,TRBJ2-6,ASSWVTGPGANVLT
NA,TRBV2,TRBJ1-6,ASSERGSVNSPLH
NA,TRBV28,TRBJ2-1,ASRDGMGANEQF
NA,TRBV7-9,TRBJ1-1,ASSLPWNTEAF
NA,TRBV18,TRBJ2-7,ASSQSRGPYEQY
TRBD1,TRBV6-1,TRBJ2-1,ATPVRDSLDNEQF
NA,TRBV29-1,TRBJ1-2,SVGVGTDFYGYT
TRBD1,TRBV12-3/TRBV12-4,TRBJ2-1,ASTLPKGRGSYEQF
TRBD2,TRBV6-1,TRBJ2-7,ASRDGTTSGLNEQY
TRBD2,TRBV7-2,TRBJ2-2,ASSSPTAGVSGELF
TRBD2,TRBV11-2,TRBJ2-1,ASSLGASGMSYEQF
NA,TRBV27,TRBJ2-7,ASSLQTDGYEQY
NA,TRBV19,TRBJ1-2,ATSMELANYGYT
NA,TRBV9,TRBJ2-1,ASSVGPPTQGGEQF
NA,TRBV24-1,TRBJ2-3,ATSDEGRRTDTQY
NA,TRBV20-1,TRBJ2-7,SRLVSRVQNEQY
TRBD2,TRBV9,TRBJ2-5,ASSAEGRAGGPRETQY
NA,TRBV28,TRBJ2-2,ASSFGYAETGELF
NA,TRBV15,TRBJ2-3,ATSSEIGRDTQY
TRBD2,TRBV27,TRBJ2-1,ASTPGLAENNEQF
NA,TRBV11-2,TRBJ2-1,ASSSFWRPNEQF
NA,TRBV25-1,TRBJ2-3,ASSESLGSSTDTQY
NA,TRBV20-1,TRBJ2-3,SGGGGTDTQY
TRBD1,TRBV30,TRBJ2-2,ARDREGTGELF
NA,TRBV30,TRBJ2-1,AWSGRNNEQF
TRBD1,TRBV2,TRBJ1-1,ASGSGTGATNTEAF
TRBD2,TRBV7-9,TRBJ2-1,ASSSAGGTYNEQF
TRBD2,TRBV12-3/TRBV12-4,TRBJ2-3,ASSWGRLAGVIDTQY
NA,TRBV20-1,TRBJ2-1,SAMDMGDHYNEQF